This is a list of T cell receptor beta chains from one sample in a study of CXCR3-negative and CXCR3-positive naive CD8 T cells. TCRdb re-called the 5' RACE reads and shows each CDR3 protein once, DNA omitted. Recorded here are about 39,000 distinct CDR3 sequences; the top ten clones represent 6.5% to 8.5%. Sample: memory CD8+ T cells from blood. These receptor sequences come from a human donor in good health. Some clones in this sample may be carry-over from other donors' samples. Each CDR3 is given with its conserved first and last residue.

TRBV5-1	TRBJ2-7	CASSATTSFYEQYF
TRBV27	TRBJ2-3	CASSTNPVSSTDTQYF
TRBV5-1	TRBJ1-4	CASSGAGAHEKLFF
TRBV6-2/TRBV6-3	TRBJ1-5	CASSYSGSNQPQHF
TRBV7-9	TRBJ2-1	CASQSAPEQFF
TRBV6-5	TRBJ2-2	CASSMGLAGGFYTGELFF
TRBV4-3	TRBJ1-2	CASSQDRGAAYGYTF
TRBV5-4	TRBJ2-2	CAGGQGNTGELFF
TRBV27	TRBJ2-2	CASTGQGYTGELFF
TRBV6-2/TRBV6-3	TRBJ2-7	CASSYPGQFYEQYF
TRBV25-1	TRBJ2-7	CASSESKVASGTYEQYF
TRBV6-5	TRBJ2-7	CASSLTGITYEQYF
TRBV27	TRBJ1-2	CASRPDGQGRDYGYTF